This T cell receptor (beta chain) was observed in a study of T cells in Graves' hyperthyroidism and ophthalmopathy. Clinical symptoms, serum thyroxine and TRAb, thyroid ultrasound and orbital computed tomography together formed the diagnostic basis. On this clonotype itself: Its antigen is unidentified.

The CDR3 is 13 residues long. V was pared by 3 bases and J by 3 bases, with 9 bases between. CDR1 and CDR2 from the germline V gene are LNHDA and SQIVND (reference sequence). General observations from the study: Stable hyperthyroidism was separated from ophthalmopathy by a model based on 13 V-J features.

The TCR beta CDR3 regions underwent amplification using RNA transcripts as the source. TCR CDR3 regions were first amplified by RT-PCR with HTBI primers. Using its own MiXCR run on the multiplex PCR reads, TCRdb lists one record per CDR3 protein. The table lists about 500,000 distinct CDR3 sequences, approximately 15% of them singletons. The sequence came from a young woman with Graves' hyperthyroidism. The chain is built from TRBV19 and TRBJ2-7; the D is unclear. Material: blood. DNA of the CDR3: TGTGCCAGTAGTATTAGGTTCGGCTACGAGCAGTACTTC. It specifies CASSIRFGYEQYF.